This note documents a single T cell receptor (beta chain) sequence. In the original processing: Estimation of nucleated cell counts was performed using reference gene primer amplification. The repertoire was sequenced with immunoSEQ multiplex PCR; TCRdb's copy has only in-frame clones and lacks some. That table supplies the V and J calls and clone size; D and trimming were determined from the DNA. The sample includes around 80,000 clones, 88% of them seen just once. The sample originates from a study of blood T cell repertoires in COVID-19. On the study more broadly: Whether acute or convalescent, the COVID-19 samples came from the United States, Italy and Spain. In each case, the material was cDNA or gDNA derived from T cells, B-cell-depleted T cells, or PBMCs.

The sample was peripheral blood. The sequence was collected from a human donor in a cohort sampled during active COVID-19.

The CDR3 region is CASSRVDVRGSYNEQFF. Here the CDR3 DNA reads TGCGCCAGCAGCCGAGTCGATGTGCGGGGATCGTACAATGAGCAGTTCTTC. J is TRBJ2-1 and V is TRBV4-1; a possible D gene is TRBD2 (6 bases). V dropped 4 bases and J dropped 4 bases, with 20 bases sitting between them. This CDR3 has 17 residues. From germline, CDR1 is MGHRA and CDR2 YSYEKL.